The 20 T cell receptor beta chains reported below all come from one sample, sequenced in a study of blood T cell repertoires in COVID-19. Sequencing used immunoSEQ multiplex PCR; TCRdb keeps in-frame clones, though not all of them. The sample records around 19,000 clones, around 90% being singletons. Specimen: peripheral blood. All receptors derive from a human donor in a cohort sampled during active COVID-19.

V and J are TRBV5-1 and TRBJ2-1; TRBD2 matches 7 bases. This CDR3 is built from 16 residues. J lost 0 bases, V lost 0 bases, and 3 bases had no gene match. CDR1 is SGHRS, CDR2 YFSETQ, per germline. As DNA, the CDR3 is TGCGCCAGCAGCTTGGGCGGGAGTGCCTCCTACAATGAGCAGTTCTTC. It is translated as CASSLGGSASYNEQFF.

V is TRBV28 and J is TRBJ2-7, with D perhaps TRBD2 (5 bases). This CDR3 contains 13 residues. Between the trimmed V and J ends, which lost 5 bases and 2 bases, there was a span of 10 bases. Per the germline V gene, CDR1 is MDHEN and CDR2 is SYDVKM. The CDR3: CASSRTLPYEQYF. Here the CDR3 DNA reads TGTGCCAGCAGTCGGACTCTTCCCTACGAGCAGTACTTC. Filled out from reference TRBV28 and TRBJ2-7, the complete variable domain reads DVKVTQSSRYLVKRTGEKVFLECVQDMDHENMFWYRQDPGLGLRLIYFSYDVKMKEKGDIPEGYSVSREKKERFSLILESASTNQTSMYLCASSRTLPYEQYFGPGTRLTVT.

The rearrangement joins TRBV7-2 to TRBJ2-2, with D possibly TRBD1 on 6 matching bases. The germline V and J ends were trimmed by 1 base and 8 bases, with 11 bases remaining between them. Looked up from germline, CDR1 is SGHTA and CDR2 is FQGNSA. CDR3 length: 14 residues. The CDR3 loop is CASSLVGTTGELFF. The CDR3 DNA follows: TGTGCCAGCAGCTTAGTAGGGACAACTGGGGAGCTGTTTTTT.

The sample holds a few counts of this clone. The chain uses TRBV5-5 and TRBJ1-1; no clear D. Germline CDR1 reads SGHKS; CDR2 reads YYEKEE (reference sequence). The CDR3 runs 13 residues. V was cut by 4 bases and J by 7 bases, with 14 bases left in between. CDR3 amino acids: CASSKEVALEAFF. CDR3 nucleotides: TGTGCCAGCAGCAAAGAGGTGGCACTTGAAGCTTTCTTT.

The chain combines TRBV4-2 with TRBJ2-1; TRBD2 matches at 8 bases. The germline V gene has CDR1 LGHNA and CDR2 YNFKEQ. V lost 2 bases to trimming and J lost 6 bases; unmatched junction nucleotides: 9. CDR3 length: 16 residues. CDR3 loop: CASSQSLRSGTNEQFF. The DNA of the CDR3 is TGTGCCAGCAGCCAATCTTTACGTAGCGGGACCAATGAGCAGTTCTTC.

The rearrangement links TRBV30 to TRBJ2-5; 8 bases match TRBD1. Germline V gene data show CDR1 as GTSNPN and CDR2 as SVGIG (reference sequence). The CDR3 contains 13 residues. V shed 2 bases and J 5 bases; nucleotides not matched to a gene: 4. Here the CDR3 DNA reads TGTGCCTGGAGTCCAGGGGGCGTGGAGACCCAGTACTTC. It encodes CAWSPGGVETQYF.

The chain couples TRBV9 to TRBJ1-2; no definite D call. V was trimmed by 0 bases and J by 7 bases, leaving 10 bases between them. The germline CDR1 and CDR2 sequences are SGDLS and YYNGEE. The CDR3 runs 13 residues. The CDR3 loop reads CASSVGAGGGYTF. CDR3 DNA: TGTGCCAGCAGCGTAGGGGCTGGAGGTGGCTACACCTTC. Together with reference TRBV9 and TRBJ1-2, the CDR3 gives the full variable domain: DSGVTQTPKHLITATGQRVTLRCSPRSGDLSVYWYQQSLDQGLQFLIQYYNGEERAKGNILERFSAQQFPDLHSELNLSSLELGDSALYFCASSVGAGGGYTFGSGTRLTVV.

This clone has more than one count but fewer than ten. The J gene is TRBJ2-7, the V gene TRBV5-4; no firm D call. Germline CDR1 is SGHNT and CDR2 is YYREEE (reference sequence). Trimming removed 0 bases from V and 3 bases from J, with 7 bases in between. The length of the CDR3 is 13 residues. CDR3 sequence (DNA): TGTGCCAGCAGCTTGGTACCTAGCTACGAGCAGTACTTC. Protein sequence: CASSLVPSYEQYF.

The chain has TRBV2 and TRBJ2-3; the D is unclear. The CDR3 consists of 14 residues. Germline V gene data show CDR1 as SNHLY and CDR2 as FYNNEI. Trimming stripped 3 bases from V and 2 bases from J, with 9 bases between. The CDR3, as DNA: TGTGCCAGCAGTGAGATTCTACCCACAGATACGCAGTATTTT. Translation: CASSEILPTDTQYF.

The J gene is TRBJ1-2, the V gene TRBV6-4; 8 bases align to TRBD1. V gave up 5 bases and J gave up 5 bases; unmatched junction bases: 13. The germline V gene encodes CDR1 MRHNA and CDR2 SNTAGT. The CDR3 consists of 16 residues. Here the CDR3 DNA reads TGTGCCAGCAGTCCAGTCCCGGGACAGGTCTTGTATGGCTACACCTTC. Protein sequence: CASSPVPGQVLYGYTF.

J is TRBJ1-2 and V is TRBV28, with 9 bases fitting TRBD1. This CDR3 has 15 amino acids. Trimming cost V 5 bases and J 5 bases; bases outside gene matches: 9. Germline V gene lookup returns CDR1 MDHEN and CDR2 SYDVKM. This CDR3 reads CASSPPGQGQYGYTF. Here the CDR3 DNA reads TGTGCCAGCAGTCCACCGGGACAGGGACAATATGGCTACACCTTC.

A single count supports this clone. The rearrangement uses TRBV14 and TRBJ2-5; 9 bases are shared with TRBD2. This CDR3 contains 16 residues. V shed 0 bases, J shed 3 bases, and the junction held 5 bases outside the gene matches. From germline, CDR1 is SGHDN and CDR2 FVKESK. CDR3 in DNA: TGTGCCAGCAGCCAAGAATACGCGGGAGGGAAAGAGACCCAGTACTTC. This translates into CASSQEYAGGKETQYF.

The table lists this clone with a count of one. The chain couples TRBV28 to TRBJ1-1, with 9 bases lining up with TRBD1. V shed 7 bases and J 13 bases; nucleotides not matched to a gene: 7. The CDR3 loop spans 11 amino acids. CDR1 and CDR2 from the germline V gene are MDHEN and SYDVKM. The CDR3 DNA follows: TGTGCCAGCATTAACAGGGGGCTGGATTTCTTT. Protein sequence: CASINRGLDFF.

V and J are TRBV6-5 and TRBJ2-7, with TRBD1 matching 7 bases. Germline CDR1 MNHEY, CDR2 SVGAGI. Trimming at V came to 2 bases and at J to 2 bases, leaving 3 bases not matched to a gene. This CDR3 is 14 amino acids long. CDR3 sequence (DNA): TGTGCCAGCAGTTACGGGCAGGGGGCCTACGAGCAGTACTTC. It encodes CASSYGQGAYEQYF.

This sequence joins TRBV11-2 and TRBJ2-2; D not certain. This CDR3 contains 14 residues. V was shortened by 2 bases and J by 4 bases, with 8 bases between the two germline ends. Germline V gene data show CDR1 as SGHAT and CDR2 as FQNNGV. The CDR3 DNA reads TGTGCCAGCAGCTTAAAAAGGAGCACCGGGGAGCTGTTTTTT. Protein: CASSLKRSTGELFF.

The V call is TRBV7-8, the J call TRBJ2-4, with a tentative D call TRBD2 (5 bases). Per germline, CDR1 SGHVS and CDR2 FQNEAQ. V lost 5 bases and J 2 bases, leaving 19 bases between the germline ends. This CDR3 comprises 17 residues. The CDR3 nucleotides are TGTGCCAGCAGCCCCCTCGGCAGCCTCGGGACCAAAAACATTCAGTACTTC. This encodes CASSPLGSLGTKNIQYF.

This chain uses TRBV3-1 (or the pseudogene TRBV3-2) with TRBJ1-1; D is perhaps TRBD1 (6 bases). Germline lookup yields CDR1 LGHDT and CDR2 YNNKEL (reference sequence). V lost 3 bases and J lost 1, with 6 bases in between. There are 13 residues in the CDR3. CDR3 bases: TGTGCCAGCAGCCAGACAGGGAACACTGAAGCTTTCTTT. It encodes CASSQTGNTEAFF.

The chain has TRBV27 and TRBJ1-5, with 7 bases that match TRBD1. The CDR3 has 15 amino acids. V shed 5 bases, J shed 6 bases, and the junction held 10 bases outside the gene matches. The germline V gene has CDR1 MNHEY and CDR2 SMNVEV (reference sequence). CDR3 in DNA: TGTGCCAGCAGTGCGACAGGGACGGGGGCTCAGCCCCAGCATTTT. Its protein is CASSATGTGAQPQHF.

V usage is TRBV7-2 and J usage is TRBJ2-1; 13 bases match TRBD2. The trim removed 3 bases at V and 5 bases at J, leaving 1 base unmatched. The CDR3 has 15 residues. Looked up from germline, CDR1 is SGHTA and CDR2 is FQGNSA. DNA of the CDR3: TGTGCCAGCAGCTTGGGACTAGCGGGACACAATGAGCAGTTCTTC. Translating it yields CASSLGLAGHNEQFF.

The chain is built from TRBV4-1 and TRBJ2-1; 10 bases agree with TRBD2. V trimming: 2 bases; J trimming: 14 bases; junction bases outside the gene matches: 12. The germline V gene has CDR1 MGHRA and CDR2 YSYEKL. CDR3 length: 15 amino acids. CDR3 coding DNA: TGCGCCAGCAGCCAAAGAGCGCTAGCGGGAGAGCGGGAGTTCTTC. Translated: CASSQRALAGEREFF.